The present T cell receptor beta chain was sequenced within a study of blood T cell repertoires in COVID-19. Study details: Collection of acute and convalescent COVID-19 samples took place in the United States, Italy and Spain.

CDR3 length: 16 residues. Germline V CDR1 and CDR2: LGHNA, YNFKEQ. V was pared by 2 bases and J by 2 bases, with 4 bases of the junction left unmatched. Original processing notes: Reference gene primers were amplified, and this amplification served to estimate nucleated cell counts. The repertoire was sequenced with immunoSEQ multiplex PCR; TCRdb's copy has only in-frame clones and lacks some. D and trimming were read from the DNA, whereas the V and J calls and clone size are those reported in that table. The table has around 130,000 clones, 80% to 85% seen once. The chain joins TRBV4-2 to TRBJ2-3, with 10 bases identical to TRBD2. Sequencing was done on a sample of PBMCs or T cells enriched from blood (not recorded which). The sequence derives from a man aged 30 to 45 who had recovered from COVID-19. In DNA form, the CDR3 reads TGTGCCAGCAGCCAACGGACTAGCGGTTCCACAGATACGCAGTATTTT. Translating gives CASSQRTSGSTDTQYF.